What follows describes a single T cell receptor beta chain. The antigen remains undetermined. This entry belongs to a study of Ad26.COV2.S vaccination and SARS-CoV-2 variants. Profiling relied on immunoSEQ multiplex PCR, and the TCRdb table lists in-frame clones only, not all of them. The sample contains 43,000 or so clones, about 80% of which appear only once. Trimming at V came to 10 bases and at J to 2 bases, leaving 4 bases not matched to a gene. The CDR3 extends over 13 amino acids. In germline, CDR1 is ENHRY, CDR2 SYGVKD. Study-wide findings and caveats: Placebo recipients showed lower spike-specific TCR breadth than vaccinees.

This receptor was obtained from a human donor who had recovered from COVID-19. The sequenced sample was peripheral blood, obtained after recovery from COVID-19. The rearrangement links TRBV10-3 to TRBJ2-7; TRBD2 agrees at 11 bases. The CDR3, as DNA: TGTGCCACGATGACTAGCGGGACCTACGAGCAGTACTTC. Amino acid sequence: CATMTSGTYEQYF.